A selection of T cell receptor beta chains follows, all from one sample in a study of spatial heterogeneity in lung cancer. TCRdb re-derived calls from the 5' RACE reads in MiXCR, one entry per CDR3 protein. This sample has around 100,000 distinct CDR3 sequences; approximately 10% occur once, and the top ten carry approximately 24%. This sample comprised PBMCs, obtained at follow-up. The receptors stem from a female donor with early-stage non-small cell lung cancer. Each CDR3 is given with its conserved first and last residue. Each record gives: J gene, CDR3 length, V gene, clone size, D gene, CDR3 protein, CDR3 DNA. The D gene is left open where the match is weak. For some rows the clone size is stated as once, few or many, or as a class when expanded; others skip it.

j_call: TRBJ2-1; cdr3_length: 16; v_call: TRBV9; clone_size: .; d_call: TRBD2; cdr3_aa: CASSPQAGVSYNEQFF; cdr3_nt: TGTGCCAGCAGCCCCCAAGCGGGAGTGTCCTACAATGAGCAGTTCTTC
j_call: TRBJ1-4; cdr3_length: 12; v_call: TRBV12-3/TRBV12-4; clone_size: few; d_call: .; cdr3_aa: CASSLTDQKLFF; cdr3_nt: TGTGCCAGCAGTTTAACCGATCAAAAACTGTTTTTT
j_call: TRBJ2-1; cdr3_length: 11; v_call: TRBV28; clone_size: .; d_call: .; cdr3_aa: CASLVVYEQFF; cdr3_nt: TGTGCCAGCCTTGTGGTCTATGAGCAGTTCTTC
j_call: TRBJ1-2; cdr3_length: 14; v_call: TRBV3-1; clone_size: few; d_call: .; cdr3_aa: CASSPRQSGYGYTF; cdr3_nt: TGTGCCAGCAGCCCTCGACAGTCAGGCTATGGCTACACCTTC
j_call: TRBJ1-1; cdr3_length: 12; v_call: TRBV2; clone_size: .; d_call: .; cdr3_aa: CASSGAGPEAFF; cdr3_nt: TGTGCCAGCAGTGGAGCGGGGCCTGAAGCTTTCTTT
j_call: TRBJ2-1; cdr3_length: 13; v_call: TRBV2; clone_size: many; d_call: .; cdr3_aa: CASRASFYNEQFF; cdr3_nt: TGTGCCAGCAGAGCTAGCTTCTACAATGAGCAGTTCTTC
j_call: TRBJ2-5; cdr3_length: 14; v_call: TRBV2; clone_size: few; d_call: TRBD2; cdr3_aa: CASSGGGSGETQYF; cdr3_nt: TGTGCCAGCAGTGGGGGCGGGAGCGGAGAGACCCAGTACTTC
j_call: TRBJ2-3; cdr3_length: 16; v_call: TRBV5-1; clone_size: many; d_call: .; cdr3_aa: CASSLDPAGSTDTQYF; cdr3_nt: TGCGCCAGCAGCTTGGATCCAGCGGGCAGCACAGATACGCAGTATTTT
j_call: TRBJ2-5; cdr3_length: 13; v_call: TRBV5-1; clone_size: few; d_call: .; cdr3_aa: CASREGLQETQYF; cdr3_nt: TGCGCCAGCAGGGAGGGACTGCAAGAGACCCAGTACTTC
j_call: TRBJ1-6; cdr3_length: 11; v_call: TRBV2; clone_size: .; d_call: .; cdr3_aa: CASSQNREGHF; cdr3_nt: TGTGCCAGCAGTCAAAACAGGGAGGGCCACTTT
j_call: TRBJ1-1; cdr3_length: 19; v_call: TRBV6-2/TRBV6-3; clone_size: many; d_call: TRBD1; cdr3_aa: CASSYSDTGASRMNTEAFF; cdr3_nt: TGTGCCAGCAGTTACTCGGATACAGGGGCTTCACGGATGAACACTGAAGCTTTCTTT
j_call: TRBJ2-2; cdr3_length: 14; v_call: TRBV7-2; clone_size: few; d_call: .; cdr3_aa: CASSSRRGTGELFF; cdr3_nt: TGTGCCAGCAGCTCGCGCCGTGGCACCGGGGAGCTGTTTTTT
j_call: TRBJ2-7; cdr3_length: 16; v_call: TRBV11-2; clone_size: .; d_call: .; cdr3_aa: CASSLGLDLVTYEQYF; cdr3_nt: TGTGCCAGCAGCTTAGGGTTAGATCTTGTCACCTACGAGCAGTACTTC
j_call: TRBJ1-4; cdr3_length: 15; v_call: TRBV5-1; clone_size: few; d_call: TRBD1; cdr3_aa: CASSSAGQDREKLFF; cdr3_nt: TGCGCCAGCAGCTCGGCGGGACAGGACCGTGAAAAACTGTTTTTT
j_call: TRBJ2-3; cdr3_length: 11; v_call: TRBV29-1; clone_size: .; d_call: .; cdr3_aa: CSGGASDTQYF; cdr3_nt: TGCAGCGGGGGAGCTTCAGATACGCAGTATTTT
j_call: TRBJ2-2; cdr3_length: 15; v_call: TRBV28; clone_size: many; d_call: .; cdr3_aa: CASGAALLNTGELFF; cdr3_nt: TGTGCCAGCGGTGCAGCTTTATTGAACACCGGGGAGCTGTTTTTT
j_call: TRBJ1-1; cdr3_length: 12; v_call: TRBV9; clone_size: few; d_call: .; cdr3_aa: CASSVIEGRTFF; cdr3_nt: TGTGCCAGCAGCGTTATAGAGGGTCGAACTTTCTTT
j_call: TRBJ2-3; cdr3_length: 13; v_call: TRBV19; clone_size: few; d_call: .; cdr3_aa: CASRGISTDTQYF; cdr3_nt: TGTGCCAGTAGAGGGATAAGCACAGATACGCAGTATTTT
j_call: TRBJ2-7; cdr3_length: 11; v_call: TRBV28; clone_size: few; d_call: .; cdr3_aa: CASIGGVEQYF; cdr3_nt: TGTGCCAGCATAGGAGGGGTCGAGCAGTACTTC
j_call: TRBJ2-7; cdr3_length: 13; v_call: TRBV7-8; clone_size: .; d_call: .; cdr3_aa: CASSRRGNYEQYF; cdr3_nt: TGTGCCAGCAGCCGAAGGGGTAATTACGAGCAGTACTTC
j_call: TRBJ1-1; cdr3_length: 14; v_call: TRBV4-2; clone_size: many; d_call: .; cdr3_aa: CASNWVRNNTEAFF; cdr3_nt: TGTGCCAGCAACTGGGTGCGGAACAACACTGAAGCTTTCTTT
j_call: TRBJ1-1; cdr3_length: 15; v_call: TRBV11-2; clone_size: many; d_call: TRBD1; cdr3_aa: CASSLTGQVYTEAFF; cdr3_nt: TGTGCCAGCAGCTTAACGGGACAGGTTTACACTGAAGCTTTCTTT
j_call: TRBJ2-5; cdr3_length: 14; v_call: TRBV9; clone_size: .; d_call: .; cdr3_aa: CASSEAASVGTQYF; cdr3_nt: TGTGCCAGCAGCGAGGCCGCTTCCGTAGGGACCCAGTACTTC
j_call: TRBJ1-1; cdr3_length: 15; v_call: TRBV20-1; clone_size: .; d_call: .; cdr3_aa: CSARPSRGLNTEAFF; cdr3_nt: TGCAGTGCTAGACCCTCCAGGGGCCTGAACACTGAAGCTTTCTTT
j_call: TRBJ2-3; cdr3_length: 12; v_call: TRBV24-1; clone_size: once; d_call: .; cdr3_aa: CATSDLADTQYF; cdr3_nt: TGTGCCACCAGTGATCTGGCTGATACGCAGTATTTT
j_call: TRBJ1-5; cdr3_length: 16; v_call: TRBV27; clone_size: many; d_call: .; cdr3_aa: CASSPSGPYSNQPQHF; cdr3_nt: TGTGCCAGCAGCCCTTCCGGGCCCTATAGCAATCAGCCCCAGCATTTT
j_call: TRBJ2-6; cdr3_length: 17; v_call: TRBV4-2; clone_size: few; d_call: .; cdr3_aa: CASSQSDSRSGANVLTF; cdr3_nt: TGTGCCAGCAGCCAATCGGACTCCCGCTCTGGGGCCAACGTCCTGACTTTC
j_call: TRBJ1-2; cdr3_length: 13; v_call: TRBV11-3; clone_size: .; d_call: TRBD1; cdr3_aa: CASSLQGGLGYTF; cdr3_nt: TGTGCCAGCAGCTTACAGGGGGGTCTTGGCTACACCTTC
j_call: TRBJ2-1; cdr3_length: 15; v_call: TRBV19; clone_size: few; d_call: TRBD1; cdr3_aa: CASTLDRVPVNEQFF; cdr3_nt: TGTGCCAGTACTTTAGACAGGGTCCCTGTCAATGAGCAGTTCTTC
j_call: TRBJ1-6; cdr3_length: 15; v_call: TRBV20-1; clone_size: .; d_call: .; cdr3_aa: CSAPDRGIVNSPLHF; cdr3_nt: TGCAGTGCCCCGGACAGAGGAATAGTTAATTCACCCCTCCACTTT
j_call: TRBJ1-4; cdr3_length: 16; v_call: TRBV12-3/TRBV12-4; clone_size: many; d_call: .; cdr3_aa: CASSLALWQRNEKLFF; cdr3_nt: .
j_call: TRBJ2-2; cdr3_length: 15; v_call: TRBV5-1; clone_size: many; d_call: .; cdr3_aa: CASSLVTTGSRELFF; cdr3_nt: TGCGCCAGCAGCTTAGTAACGACAGGCAGCAGGGAGCTGTTTTTT
j_call: TRBJ2-3; cdr3_length: 16; v_call: TRBV20-1; clone_size: few; d_call: TRBD2; cdr3_aa: CSASGSGRGSTDTQYF; cdr3_nt: TGCAGTGCTAGTGGTAGCGGGAGGGGGAGCACAGATACGCAGTATTTT
j_call: TRBJ1-1; cdr3_length: 12; v_call: TRBV6-6; clone_size: .; d_call: .; cdr3_aa: CASSRYQAEAFF; cdr3_nt: TGTGCCAGCAGTCGTTACCAAGCTGAAGCTTTCTTT
j_call: TRBJ1-1; cdr3_length: 13; v_call: TRBV7-9; clone_size: many; d_call: .; cdr3_aa: CASSLTVNTEAFF; cdr3_nt: TGTGCCAGCAGCTTGACAGTGAACACTGAAGCTTTCTTT
j_call: TRBJ1-3; cdr3_length: 16; v_call: TRBV5-6; clone_size: .; d_call: .; cdr3_aa: CASSLAQVVSGNTIYF; cdr3_nt: TGTGCCAGCAGCTTGGCCCAGGTCGTCTCTGGAAACACCATATATTTT
j_call: TRBJ2-6; cdr3_length: 17; v_call: TRBV19; clone_size: .; d_call: .; cdr3_aa: CASMGGSANSGANVLTF; cdr3_nt: TGTGCCAGTATGGGGGGATCCGCCAACTCTGGGGCCAACGTCCTGACTTTC
j_call: TRBJ1-2; cdr3_length: 14; v_call: TRBV7-2; clone_size: .; d_call: .; cdr3_aa: CASSLELKNYGYTF; cdr3_nt: TGTGCCAGCAGCTTAGAACTGAAAAACTATGGCTACACCTTC
j_call: TRBJ2-1; cdr3_length: 15; v_call: TRBV5-1; clone_size: .; d_call: TRBD1; cdr3_aa: CASSLTGGQYNEQFF; cdr3_nt: TGCGCCAGCAGCTTAACAGGGGGGCAGTACAATGAGCAGTTCTTC
j_call: TRBJ2-7; cdr3_length: 14; v_call: TRBV28; clone_size: .; d_call: .; cdr3_aa: CASSGRQGSYEQYF; cdr3_nt: TGTGCCAGCAGTGGCAGGCAGGGGTCCTACGAGCAGTACTTC
j_call: TRBJ2-1; cdr3_length: 15; v_call: TRBV7-8; clone_size: .; d_call: .; cdr3_aa: CASSLGTLGTNEQFF; cdr3_nt: TGTGCCAGCAGCTTAGGGACCCTCGGGACGAATGAGCAGTTCTTC
j_call: TRBJ1-1; cdr3_length: 14; v_call: TRBV29-1; clone_size: many; d_call: .; cdr3_aa: CSVPFFQGNTEAFF; cdr3_nt: TGCAGCGTTCCTTTTTTTCAGGGGAACACTGAAGCTTTCTTT
j_call: TRBJ2-5; cdr3_length: 13; v_call: TRBV29-1; clone_size: .; d_call: .; cdr3_aa: CSGSRGLQETQYF; cdr3_nt: TGCAGCGGATCCCGGGGCCTCCAAGAGACCCAGTACTTC
j_call: TRBJ1-3; cdr3_length: 16; v_call: TRBV11-2; clone_size: .; d_call: .; cdr3_aa: CASSSPGRSSGNTIYF; cdr3_nt: TGTGCCAGCAGCTCGCCGGGCCGGAGCTCTGGAAACACCATATATTTT
j_call: TRBJ2-1; cdr3_length: 16; v_call: TRBV6-1; clone_size: many; d_call: TRBD2; cdr3_aa: CASKGLAGGPYNEQFF; cdr3_nt: TGTGCCAGCAAGGGACTAGCGGGAGGGCCCTACAATGAGCAGTTCTTC
j_call: TRBJ2-3; cdr3_length: 12; v_call: TRBV6-2/TRBV6-3; clone_size: few; d_call: .; cdr3_aa: CASARRLDTQYF; cdr3_nt: TGTGCCAGCGCCAGAAGACTCGATACGCAGTATTTT
j_call: TRBJ2-1; cdr3_length: 18; v_call: TRBV12-3/TRBV12-4; clone_size: few; d_call: TRBD2; cdr3_aa: CASSLAATLAVLYNEQFF; cdr3_nt: TGTGCCAGCAGTTTAGCCGCCACTCTAGCGGTCCTCTACAATGAGCAGTTCTTC
j_call: TRBJ1-5; cdr3_length: 13; v_call: TRBV7-2; clone_size: many; d_call: .; cdr3_aa: CASSPRGGQPQHF; cdr3_nt: TGCGCCAGCAGCCCGAGGGGGGGTCAGCCCCAGCATTTT
j_call: TRBJ2-1; cdr3_length: 15; v_call: TRBV7-6; clone_size: .; d_call: .; cdr3_aa: CASSRSVSSYNEQFF; cdr3_nt: TGTGCCAGCAGCAGAAGCGTTAGCTCCTACAATGAGCAGTTCTTC
j_call: TRBJ2-2; cdr3_length: 15; v_call: TRBV2; clone_size: .; d_call: TRBD2; cdr3_aa: CASRLAGRNTGELFF; cdr3_nt: TGTGCCAGCCGACTAGCGGGGCGGAACACCGGGGAGCTGTTTTTT
j_call: TRBJ2-7; cdr3_length: 13; v_call: TRBV6-5; clone_size: many; d_call: .; cdr3_aa: CASSYGQPYEQYF; cdr3_nt: TGTGCCAGCAGTTACGGGCAGCCCTACGAGCAGTACTTC
j_call: TRBJ2-2; cdr3_length: 15; v_call: TRBV19; clone_size: .; d_call: .; cdr3_aa: CASSIDPENTGELFF; cdr3_nt: TGTGCCAGTAGTATAGATCCAGAGAACACCGGGGAGCTGTTTTTT